Detailed here is one T cell receptor (beta chain). Data came from immunoSEQ multiplex PCR; TCRdb stores just in-frame clones and leaves some out. The sample holds 30,000 to 45,000 clones, around 92% seen once. This entry is derived from a study of T cell changes during pregnancy in multiple sclerosis. Germline lookup yields CDR1 MDHEN and CDR2 SYDVKM. This CDR3 contains 18 residues. V dropped 6 bases and J dropped 6; count of bases not matched to a gene: 19. The TCR was taken from a female donor with multiple sclerosis, enrolled in a pregnancy study. This chain uses TRBV28 with TRBJ2-2, with TRBD1 matching over 7 bases. The sequencing here drew on CD8+ T cells from peripheral blood mononuclear cells, taken before pregnancy. In nucleotides, the CDR3 is TGTGCCAGCAGCCCAACGACAGGGTATCAGCCAAGCCCCGGGGAGCTGTTTTTT. It is translated as CASSPTTGYQPSPGELFF. Filled out from reference TRBV28 and TRBJ2-2, the complete variable domain reads DVKVTQSSRYLVKRTGEKVFLECVQDMDHENMFWYRQDPGLGLRLIYFSYDVKMKEKGDIPEGYSVSREKKERFSLILESASTNQTSMYLCASSPTTGYQPSPGELFFGEGSRLTVL.